These 25 T cell receptor beta chains originate from one sample sequenced in a study of cytomegalovirus exposure and HLA in healthy donors. In the PCR, 60 Vbeta and 13 Jbeta primers were used. TCRdb's copy holds only in-frame clones and misses some; the assay was immunoSEQ multiplex PCR. The sample records roughly 120,000 clones, roughly 77% being singletons. The sequenced material came from PBMCs. The source is a man aged 40-55 years in good health and CMV-seronegative.

The CDR3 loop is CSVEGGEGYNEQFF. In nucleotides, the CDR3 is TGCAGCGTTGAGGGAGGGGAAGGTTACAATGAGCAGTTCTTC. The gene calls are TRBV29-1 and TRBJ2-1, with 7 positions matching TRBD2. CDR1 and CDR2 (germline): SQVTM, ANQGSEA. The CDR3 runs 14 residues. The V and J ends lost 3 bases and 4 bases, in that order; junction bases with no gene match: 6.

The rearrangement joins TRBV7-9 to TRBJ2-1, with TRBD1 as a possible D gene (5 bases). Germline V lookup: CDR1 SEHNR, CDR2 FQNEAQ (reference sequence). This CDR3 has 13 amino acids. The ends were cut back, 0 bases at V and 12 bases at J, with 12 bases in the middle. The CDR3 here is CASSLADSAGQFF. The CDR3 region has the DNA TGTGCCAGCAGCTTAGCCGACAGTGCCGGGCAGTTCTTC.

The rearrangement uses TRBV19 and TRBJ2-6; D unclear. Trimming shortened V by 6 bases and J by 0 bases, and 9 bases separated the two germline ends. CDR1 is LNHDA, CDR2 SQIVND, per germline (reference sequence). The CDR3 spans 15 residues. The CDR3 region is CASSHTSSGANVLTF. The DNA of the CDR3 is TGTGCCAGTAGCCACACAAGCTCTGGGGCCAACGTCCTGACTTTC.

J is TRBJ1-2 and V is TRBV6-5; the match to TRBD1 covers 7 bases. CDR1 is MNHEY, CDR2 SVGAGI, per germline. The CDR3 sequence is 14 residues long. The V gene end was trimmed by 4 bases and the J gene end by 3 bases; junction bases not matched to a gene: 5. This chain's CDR3 is CASSSTGVDYGYTF. The CDR3 DNA is TGTGCCAGCAGTTCAACAGGGGTTGACTATGGCTACACCTTC.

This clone showed up just once. Here the CDR3 DNA reads TGTGCCAGCAGTCTCGGGACACAGTATGGCTACACCTTC. It is translated as CASSLGTQYGYTF. The chain couples TRBV2 to TRBJ1-2; a possible D gene is TRBD1 (6 bases). The CDR3 runs 13 residues. V lost 5 bases, J lost 5 bases, and 12 bases lay in between. CDR1 is SNHLY, CDR2 FYNNEI, per germline.

The rearrangement joins TRBV19 to TRBJ1-1; D is undetermined. The V end lost 8 bases, the J end lost 6 bases, and 16 bases lay between the germline ends. The germline V gene has CDR1 LNHDA and CDR2 SQIVND (reference sequence). The CDR3 consists of 13 residues. The CDR3 coding sequence is TGTGCCAGTTTTTCCCCGCAGCGCGCTGAAGCTTTCTTT. This encodes CASFSPQRAEAFF.

This clone has only one observation. Germline is not matched at one junction end, which may reflect a read error. The CDR3 sequence: CASSRSGANGLTF. In DNA, the CDR3 is TGTGCCAGCAGTCGCTCTGGGGCCAACGGCCTGACTTTC. V and J are TRBV6-5 and TRBJ2-6, with D possibly TRBD1 on 5 matching bases. There are 13 residues in the CDR3. CDR1 and CDR2 (germline): MNHEY, SVGAGI.

The chain joins TRBV9 to TRBJ2-1, with D tentatively TRBD1 (5 bases). V lost 0 bases and J 8 bases, leaving 12 bases between the germline ends. Germline V lookup: CDR1 SGDLS, CDR2 YYNGEE. The CDR3 runs 14 residues. The DNA for the CDR3 is TGTGCCAGCAGCGTAGATGTCAGGGCTCATGAGCAGTTCTTC. Its protein product is CASSVDVRAHEQFF.

This chain joins TRBV18 and TRBJ2-7, with 8 bases identical to TRBD1. Germline CDR1 is KGHSH and CDR2 is LQKENI. CDR3 size: 14 residues. Unmatched junction bases numbered 7, after V lost 3 bases and J lost 6 bases. The chain's CDR3 is CASSPGQDRSEQYF. CDR3 DNA sequence: TGTGCCAGCTCACCGGGACAGGATCGGAGCGAGCAGTACTTC.

This clone was observed a handful of times. The chain combines TRBV13 with TRBJ2-7, with a weak D call TRBD1 (5 bases). V was cut by 5 bases and J by 2 bases, with 13 bases left in between. Looked up from germline, CDR1 is PRHDT and CDR2 is FYEKMQ (reference sequence). The CDR3 has 14 residues. The CDR3 coding sequence is TGTGCCAGCAGCCAGAGAGAGACAGCCTACGAGCAGTACTTC. Translation gives CASSQRETAYEQYF.

In its sample, this clone was seen a few times. The gene calls are TRBV30 and TRBJ2-7; 8 positions match TRBD2. V was clipped by 5 bases and J by 1 base; unmatched bases: 4. CDR3 length equals 13 residues. Per the germline V gene, CDR1 is GTSNPN and CDR2 is SVGIG (reference sequence). This chain's CDR3 is CAWDTGGSYEQYF. For the CDR3, the DNA is TGTGCCTGGGACACGGGGGGGTCCTACGAGCAGTACTTC.

J is TRBJ2-5 and V is TRBV7-6, with D possibly TRBD2 on 6 matching bases. The CDR3 is 13 residues long. V lost 5 bases and J lost 2, with 9 bases in between. Germline V gives CDR1 SGHVS, CDR2 FNYEAQ. The CDR3 loop is CASSLGTQETQYF. CDR3 nucleotide sequence: TGTGCCAGCAGCCTCGGGACTCAAGAGACCCAGTACTTC. Based on the CDR3 plus reference TRBV7-6 and TRBJ2-5, the full variable domain is GAGVSQSPRYKVTKRGQDVALRCDPISGHVSLYWYRQALGQGPEFLTYFNYEAQQDKSGLPNDRFSAERPEGSISTLTIQRTEQRDSAMYRCASSLGTQETQYFGPGTRLLVL.

The chain has TRBV5-6 and TRBJ2-1, with TRBD1 as a possible D gene (6 bases). Per the germline V gene, CDR1 is SGHDT and CDR2 is YYEEEE. V lost 2 bases and J lost 9, with 18 bases in between. CDR3 size: 15 residues. CDR3 protein: CASSLKRTQGREQFF. Here the CDR3 DNA reads TGTGCCAGCAGCTTAAAACGGACTCAGGGGCGTGAGCAGTTCTTC. Full variable domain (rest looked up from reference TRBV5-6 and TRBJ2-1): DAGVTQSPTHLIKTRGQQVTLRCSPKSGHDTVSWYQQALGQGPQFIFQYYEEEERQRGNFPDRFSGHQFPNYSSELNVNALLLGDSALYLCASSLKRTQGREQFFGPGTRLTVL.

The V gene is TRBV6-6, the J gene TRBJ2-7, with D perhaps matching TRBD2 (7 bases). V lost 8 bases and J lost 2, with 22 bases in between. The germline gives CDR1 MNHNY, CDR2 SVGAGI (reference sequence). The CDR3 runs to 16 residues. The CDR3 reads CASSQFRAGAPYEQYF. CDR3 sequence (DNA): TGTGCCAGCTCCCAGTTTAGGGCGGGGGCTCCCTACGAGCAGTACTTC.

This clone was counted a few times. This chain links TRBV5-1 with TRBJ1-1; D call uncertain. In germline, CDR1 is SGHRS, CDR2 YFSETQ. V lost 4 bases to trimming and J lost 5 bases, with 12 bases between them. This CDR3 has 13 residues. The CDR3: CASSERETTEAFF. The CDR3 nucleotides are TGCGCCAGCAGCGAAAGGGAGACGACTGAAGCTTTCTTT.

At least ten counts were recorded for this clone. The chain couples TRBV6-5 to TRBJ1-4; tentative D call: TRBD1 (5 bases). Per germline, CDR1 MNHEY and CDR2 SVGAGI. Trimming pared 5 bases from V and 8 bases from J, leaving 18 bases between. CDR3 length: 15 residues. The CDR3 DNA reads as TGTGCCAGCAGTCCCCTTGGGGGGGGTGGAGAAAAACTGTTTTTT. This sequence encodes CASSPLGGGGEKLFF.

This sequence joins TRBV4-1 and TRBJ2-1; 8 bases map to TRBD2. CDR1 is MGHRA and CDR2 is YSYEKL in the germline V gene. This CDR3 is built from 15 residues. V shed 6 bases, J shed 2 bases, and the junction held 6 bases outside the gene matches. CDR3 protein: CASRPEREPYNEQFF. Written as DNA, the CDR3 is TGCGCCAGCAGACCCGAGCGGGAGCCCTACAATGAGCAGTTCTTC.

V gene TRBV6-5 combines with J gene TRBJ1-4; D is ambiguous. The CDR3 length is 15 residues. Trimming stripped 0 bases from V and 13 bases from J, with 18 bases between. From germline, CDR1 is MNHEY and CDR2 SVGAGI. The DNA for the CDR3 is TGTGCCAGCAGTTACTCTCCGGGGATAGGGCACAGACTGTTTTTT. Protein sequence: CASSYSPGIGHRLFF.

The gene calls are TRBV11-2 and TRBJ2-1; 8 positions match TRBD2. This CDR3 has 15 residues. Unmatched junction bases numbered 7, after V lost 5 bases and J lost 4 bases. Germline values: CDR1 SGHAT, CDR2 FQNNGV. CDR3 amino acids: CASSSTSGEYNEQFF. DNA for the CDR3: TGTGCCAGCAGCAGTACTAGCGGAGAGTACAATGAGCAGTTCTTC. The complete variable domain, with remaining parts taken from reference TRBV11-2 and TRBJ2-1, reads EAGVAQSPRYKIIEKRQSVAFWCNPISGHATLYWYQQILGQGPKLLIQFQNNGVVDDSQLPKDRFSAERLKGVDSTLKIQPAKLEDSAVYLCASSSTSGEYNEQFFGPGTRLTVL.

This sequence joins TRBV11-2 and TRBJ2-2; D perhaps matches TRBD1 (6 bases). Trimming took off 9 bases at V and 3 bases at J, with 17 bases between the two ends. The CDR3 is made up of 15 amino acids. Germline V gives CDR1 SGHAT, CDR2 FQNNGV. The CDR3 DNA reads TGTGCCAGGGGGGTGGGTACAGGGCACACCGGGGAGCTGTTTTTT. The encoded protein is CARGVGTGHTGELFF.

The table lists this clone with a few counts. The V call is TRBV2, the J call TRBJ1-3, with D possibly TRBD1 on 5 matching bases. Germline assignment: CDR1 SNHLY and CDR2 FYNNEI. This CDR3 has 15 amino acids. The V end lost 4 bases, the J end lost 8 bases, and 18 bases lay between the germline ends. CDR3 in DNA: TGTGCCAGCAGTGTAACGGGACTTCTCTTGGACACCATATATTTT. It specifies CASSVTGLLLDTIYF.

The gene calls are TRBV6-4 and TRBJ2-4; 9 positions agree with TRBD2. The CDR3 is 18 amino acids. V lost 11 bases and J lost 2; bases outside the gene matches: 19. Germline-derived CDR1 and CDR2 are MRHNA and SNTAGT. The CDR3 coding sequence is TGTGCCGGCAAGACTAGCGGTCTCCAACAGGGGTCCAAAAACATTCAGTACTTC. This gives the protein CAGKTSGLQQGSKNIQYF.

This chain connects TRBV5-1 to TRBJ2-5, with 7 bases matching TRBD2. The trim removed 1 base at V and 2 bases at J, leaving 11 bases unmatched. The CDR3 contains 17 residues. CDR1 and CDR2 (germline): SGHRS, YFSETQ. CDR3 sequence (DNA): TGCGCCAGCAGCTTGTTGGGTTTGGGGGGACTACAAGAGACCCAGTACTTC. Its protein product is CASSLLGLGGLQETQYF.

This clone has a single count. V and J are TRBV15 and TRBJ1-1; 7 bases align to TRBD1. V shed 3 bases and J 3 bases; nucleotides not matched to a gene: 4. The germline V gene encodes CDR1 LNHNV and CDR2 YYDKDF (reference sequence). The CDR3 runs to 14 residues. In DNA form, the CDR3 reads TGTGCCACCAGCAGGGTTCAGGGGGACACTGAAGCTTTCTTT. As protein: CATSRVQGDTEAFF.

The V and J genes are TRBV6-1 and TRBJ2-3; 10 bases are shared with TRBD1. The length of the CDR3 is 15 residues. The germline V gene has CDR1 MNHNS and CDR2 SASEGT. The junction had 7 bases not matched to a gene; V was cut back by 6 bases and J by 4 bases. CDR3 residues: CASRGVGQGADTQYF. CDR3 DNA: TGTGCCAGCAGGGGAGTTGGACAGGGGGCAGATACGCAGTATTTT.